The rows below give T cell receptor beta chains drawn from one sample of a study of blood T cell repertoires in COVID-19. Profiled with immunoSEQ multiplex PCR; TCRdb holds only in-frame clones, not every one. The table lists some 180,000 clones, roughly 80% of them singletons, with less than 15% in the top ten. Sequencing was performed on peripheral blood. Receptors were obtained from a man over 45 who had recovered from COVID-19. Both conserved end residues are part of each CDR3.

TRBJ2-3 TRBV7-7 CASSLGSGAYTQYF
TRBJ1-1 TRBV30 CAWSMGLGVNTEAFF
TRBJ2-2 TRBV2 CASSNRGGTGELFF
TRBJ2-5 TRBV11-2 CASSLGGGKETQYF
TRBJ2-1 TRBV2 CATTNSGRGTLVGEQFF
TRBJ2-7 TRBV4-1 CASSQDEGDPGSEQYF
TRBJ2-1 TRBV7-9 CASSLSAGTNEQFF
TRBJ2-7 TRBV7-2 CASSYDRGLEQYF
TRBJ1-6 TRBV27 CASSFLTGTGYNSPLHF
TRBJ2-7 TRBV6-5 CASNPSGVRAYEQYF
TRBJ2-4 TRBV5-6 CASSLKTGFDKYF